This TCR beta chain emerged from a study of early T cells in non-severe SARS-CoV-2 infection. Study-level information: Chains stayed unpaired after sequencing of bulk RNA from unsorted whole blood. General study points: Matching results from VDJdb favored anti-spike CD8 responses, leaving private and CD4 specificities undetected.

As concerns this clonotype: Its antigen is not identified.

Unique molecular identifiers tagged individual cDNA molecules. One entry per CDR3 protein results from TCRdb running MiXCR on the 5' RACE reads. The sample has 85,000 to 95,000 distinct CDR3 sequences, around 15% seen once. The TCR sequence derives from an adult who was a healthcare worker with PCR-confirmed SARS-CoV-2 infection or an uninfected control (not recorded which). Material: whole blood.

CDR3 sequence reads: CSARSGTSGLKTQYF. The CDR3 DNA is TGCAGTGCTAGGTCCGGGACTAGCGGTTTGAAGACCCAGTACTTC. The chain combines TRBV20-1 with TRBJ2-5, with 11 positions matching TRBD2. CDR3 length: 15 amino acids. Trimming at V came to 3 bases and at J to 6 bases, leaving 9 bases not matched to a gene. From germline, CDR1 is DFQATT and CDR2 SNEGSKA (reference sequence).